This T cell receptor (beta chain) was obtained from a study of blood T cell repertoires in COVID-19. Background on the study: Donors in the United States, Italy and Spain gave samples during acute or convalescent COVID-19. The analysed material was cDNA or gDNA that came from T cells, B-cell-depleted T cells, or PBMCs.

Germline lookup yields CDR1 SGHRS and CDR2 YFSETQ. This CDR3 comprises 13 residues. Losses at the gene ends were 7 bases for V and 6 bases for J; bases not matched to a gene: 2. Authors' processing steps: Amplification of reference gene primers provided the estimated nucleated cell counts. Assay used: immunoSEQ multiplex PCR; TCRdb lists only in-frame clones, some missing. The V and J calls and clone size come from that table; D and trimming were worked out from the DNA. The repertoire includes approximately 260,000 clones, approximately 83% of them detected once, and 9.5% to 12% sits in the top ten.

This sequence was found in a woman aged 70-85 years with acute or convalescent COVID-19. The chain uses TRBV5-1 and TRBJ2-2; 11 bases are shared with TRBD2. The sample taken for sequencing was peripheral blood. CDR3 in amino acids: CASGLAGAGELFF. In DNA, the CDR3 is TGCGCCAGCGGACTAGCGGGTGCCGGGGAGCTGTTTTTT. Together with reference TRBV5-1 and TRBJ2-2, the CDR3 gives the full variable domain: KAGVTQTPRYLIKTRGQQVTLSCSPISGHRSVSWYQQTPGQGLQFLFEYFSETQRNKGNFPGRFSGRQFSNSRSEMNVSTLELGDSALYLCASGLAGAGELFFGEGSRLTVL.